Presented here are 26 T cell receptor beta chains from one specimen sequenced in a study of cytomegalovirus exposure and HLA in healthy donors. 60 Vbeta and 13 Jbeta primers were used in PCR. The data were produced by immunoSEQ multiplex PCR, yet TCRdb's version contains in-frame clones alone and is incomplete. This repertoire comprises 50,000 or so clones; its ten largest clones make up less than 2.5%. Sequences were obtained from PBMCs. These receptors were collected from a woman between 18 and 30 years old in good health and CMV-seronegative.

On this clone: This same CDR3 is encoded by further DNA sequences in the sample. The chain carries TRBV5-1 and TRBJ2-7; 7 nucleotides align to TRBD1. Germline V lookup: CDR1 SGHRS, CDR2 YFSETQ. The CDR3 totals 14 residues. With 0 bases clipped from V and 3 bases from J, the junction kept 3 bases outside the gene matches. CDR3 bases: TGCGCCAGCAGCTTGGGGGCAGGGGGCTACGAGCAGTACTTC. Amino acid sequence: CASSLGAGGYEQYF.

The CDR3 region is CASSSLPGGGSTDTQYF. The CDR3 DNA sequence: TGTGCCAGCAGCTCGCTCCCTGGCGGGGGTAGCACAGATACGCAGTATTTT. J is TRBJ2-3 and V is TRBV5-4; TRBD2 matches at 7 bases. Germline CDR1 is SGHNT and CDR2 is YYREEE (reference sequence). The V gene end was trimmed by 3 bases and the J gene end by 0 bases; junction bases not matched to a gene: 10. The CDR3 is made up of 17 amino acids.

The chain recombines TRBV6-1 with TRBJ2-4, with a tentative D call TRBD1 (6 bases). V was pared by 7 bases and J by 1 base, with 11 bases between. This CDR3 region has 14 residues. Germline values: CDR1 MNHNS, CDR2 SASEGT. As DNA, the CDR3 is TGTGCCAGCATTCTAACAGGGGCCAAAAACATTCAGTACTTC. The encoded protein is CASILTGAKNIQYF.

The chain combines TRBV2 with TRBJ2-7, with 8 nucleotides matching TRBD1. The germline V gene has CDR1 SNHLY and CDR2 FYNNEI. The CDR3 spans 16 residues. V lost 7 bases and J lost 2; bases outside the gene matches: 13. The CDR3 sequence: CASNPIKGQAAYEQYF. CDR3 sequence (DNA): TGTGCCAGCAACCCAATTAAGGGACAGGCGGCCTACGAGCAGTACTTC.

This chain links TRBV15 with TRBJ2-1, with D unresolved. The ends were cut back, 0 bases at V and 9 bases at J, with 9 bases in the middle. Germline V gene lookup returns CDR1 LNHNV and CDR2 YYDKDF (reference sequence). This CDR3 spans 13 amino acids. CDR3 in amino acids: CATSRERESEQFF. The CDR3 DNA sequence: TGTGCCACCAGCAGAGAGCGTGAAAGTGAGCAGTTCTTC.

The chain joins TRBV9 to TRBJ2-5; the match to TRBD1 covers 11 bases. The trim removed 3 bases at V and 5 bases at J, leaving 6 bases unmatched. The CDR3 has 15 amino acids. Per the germline V gene, CDR1 is SGDLS and CDR2 is YYNGEE. The DNA for the CDR3 is TGTGCCAGCAGCGCGGAGGGGACAGGGGGGGAGACCCAGTACTTC. Protein: CASSAEGTGGETQYF.

The rearrangement uses TRBV19 and TRBJ1-2, with a tentative D call TRBD1 (5 bases). Per the germline V gene, CDR1 is LNHDA and CDR2 is SQIVND (reference sequence). This CDR3 is built from 14 residues. V lost 5 bases and J lost 8, with 18 bases in between. The CDR3 region has the DNA TGTGCCAGTAGTCATGCAGGGCCTCAGCGCGGCTACACCTTC. It codes for CASSHAGPQRGYTF.

The chain recombines TRBV5-1 with TRBJ2-3; D gene uncertain. In germline, CDR1 is SGHRS, CDR2 YFSETQ. This CDR3 is built from 15 residues. Between the trimmed V and J ends, which lost 3 bases and 3 bases, there was a span of 14 bases. CDR3 amino acids: CASSSYSTPTDTQYF. The CDR3 DNA sequence: TGCGCCAGCAGCTCTTATTCTACCCCGACAGATACGCAGTATTTT.

J is TRBJ1-5 and V is TRBV28; D might be TRBD1 (5 bases). The germline gives CDR1 MDHEN, CDR2 SYDVKM. The CDR3 runs 15 residues. V dropped 3 bases and J dropped 4 bases, with 13 bases sitting between them. DNA for the CDR3: TGTGCCAGCAGTTTTATCACAAAGGGGAATCAGCCCCAGCATTTT. Its translation is CASSFITKGNQPQHF.

The chain joins TRBV29-1 to TRBJ2-7, with D maybe TRBD2 (6 bases). The V gene's germline CDR1 is SQVTM and CDR2 ANQGSEA. With 0 bases removed from V and 5 bases from J, the gap between germline ends came to 11 bases. This CDR3 comprises 13 residues. CDR3 DNA sequence: TGCAGCGTTGAAGATGGGGGGATCCACGAGCAGTACTTC. Encoded protein: CSVEDGGIHEQYF.

The chain couples TRBV4-2 to TRBJ2-1; 9 bases are shared with TRBD2. After removal of 0 bases from V and 1 base from J, the junction contained 10 bases not matched to a gene. The CDR3 has 19 amino acids. CDR1 and CDR2 from the germline V gene are LGHNA and YNFKEQ. CDR3 sequence (DNA): TGTGCCAGCAGCCAAGATAGGGCTAGCGGGATCGGTTCCTACAATGAGCAGTTCTTC. Translation gives CASSQDRASGIGSYNEQFF.

The J gene is TRBJ2-3, the V gene TRBV5-6; no definite D call. Germline V gene data show CDR1 as SGHDT and CDR2 as YYEEEE. Trimming pared 7 bases from V and 3 bases from J, leaving 9 bases between. The CDR3 is 12 amino acids. CDR3 protein: CASGPWTDTQYF. CDR3 DNA sequence: TGTGCCAGCGGCCCGTGGACAGATACGCAGTATTTT.

The genes are TRBV18 and TRBJ2-2; TRBD1 matches 8 bases. CDR1 is KGHSH, CDR2 LQKENI, per germline. The V segment lost 3 bases and the J segment 0 bases; nucleotides outside the gene matches: 3. The CDR3 has 16 residues. The CDR3 reads CASSPSQGANTGELFF. CDR3 nucleotide sequence: TGTGCCAGCTCACCGTCACAGGGGGCGAACACCGGGGAGCTGTTTTTT.

The chain couples TRBV5-8 to TRBJ1-5, with unresolved D. The CDR3 runs to 11 residues. Germline V gene lookup returns CDR1 SGHTS and CDR2 YDEGEE. V lost 3 bases and J lost 14, with 12 bases in between. CDR3 loop: CASSSPGSKHF. In nucleotides, the CDR3 is TGTGCCAGCAGCTCACCGGGGTCCAAGCATTTT.

V gene TRBV5-4 combines with J gene TRBJ1-3, with 8 bases fitting TRBD1. Germline V lookup: CDR1 SGHNT, CDR2 YYREEE (reference sequence). CDR3 length: 16 amino acids. Trimming cost V 4 bases and J 1 base; bases outside gene matches: 7. CDR3 coding DNA: TGTGCCAGCAGCATACCAGGGGGCGCTTCTGGAAACACCATATATTTT. Amino acid sequence: CASSIPGGASGNTIYF.

V gene TRBV6-6 combines with J gene TRBJ1-2; 7 bases fit TRBD1. There are 14 residues in the CDR3. V was clipped by 6 bases and J by 6 bases; unmatched bases: 10. The germline V gene encodes CDR1 MNHNY and CDR2 SVGAGI (reference sequence). The CDR3 protein is CASSHGQVGNGYTF. CDR3 DNA: TGTGCCAGCAGCCATGGACAGGTTGGGAATGGCTACACCTTC.

Comment on this clone: This sample also contains other DNA sequences that code for the same CDR3. This sequence joins TRBV28 and TRBJ2-5; D not certain. Germline V gene sequence: CDR1 MDHEN, CDR2 SYDVKM. Trimming stripped 0 bases from V and 1 base from J, with 9 bases between. This CDR3 spans 15 amino acids. The CDR3 DNA follows: TGTGCCAGCAGTTTATGGTTCCCCGGCCAAGAGACCCAGTACTTC. As protein: CASSLWFPGQETQYF.

The V and J genes are TRBV5-1 and TRBJ1-6; TRBD1 matches at 8 bases. The CDR3 has 14 residues. Germline CDR1 and CDR2: SGHRS and YFSETQ. The V segment lost 2 bases and the J segment 6 bases; nucleotides outside the gene matches: 1. The CDR3 region is CASSFTGGNSPLHF. Here the CDR3 DNA reads TGCGCCAGCAGCTTCACAGGGGGTAATTCACCCCTCCACTTT.

The V and J genes are TRBV13 and TRBJ2-3, with a tentative D call TRBD2 (6 bases). Germline lookup yields CDR1 PRHDT and CDR2 FYEKMQ (reference sequence). The CDR3 contains 15 residues. The V end was cut by 5 bases, the J end by 6 bases, with 18 bases between. The CDR3, as DNA: TGTGCCAGCAGCCGCCGACTAGGTGGTATGGATACGCAGTATTTT. Its protein product is CASSRRLGGMDTQYF.

This chain joins TRBV30 and TRBJ1-5, with a tentative D call TRBD1 (6 bases). CDR1 and CDR2 from the germline V gene are GTSNPN and SVGIG (reference sequence). The CDR3 contains 13 residues. V dropped 3 bases and J dropped 4 bases, with 10 bases sitting between them. The CDR3 nucleotides are TGTGCCTGGAGAATAGGGGGAAATCAGCCCCAGCATTTT. Amino acids: CAWRIGGNQPQHF.

This chain joins TRBV5-1 and TRBJ2-6, with a weak D call TRBD2 (6 bases). The V end lost 0 bases, the J end lost 1 base, and 8 bases lay between the germline ends. CDR3 length: 16 residues. Germline V gene sequence: CDR1 SGHRS, CDR2 YFSETQ. The CDR3 protein is CASSLGAGSGANVLTF. CDR3 DNA sequence: TGCGCCAGCAGCTTGGGGGCGGGGTCTGGGGCCAACGTCCTGACTTTC.

The V and J genes are TRBV28 and TRBJ2-3, with TRBD2 matching over 12 bases. Germline trimming cut 9 bases from V and 2 bases from J; bases unmatched to any gene: 9. The V gene's germline CDR1 is MDHEN and CDR2 SYDVKM. The CDR3 sequence is 16 residues long. The CDR3 coding sequence is TGTGCCAGTACTAGCGGGAGGCTACTTTCCACAGATACGCAGTATTTT. Translation gives CASTSGRLLSTDTQYF.

J is TRBJ1-3 and V is TRBV2; 7 bases fit TRBD1. The CDR3 is 14 residues long. V dropped 4 bases and J dropped 1; count of bases not matched to a gene: 1. Germline-derived CDR1 and CDR2 are SNHLY and FYNNEI. The CDR3 nucleotides are TGTGCCAGCAGTGTACAGGGGTCTGGAAACACCATATATTTT. Translated: CASSVQGSGNTIYF.

This chain connects TRBV7-9 to TRBJ2-7; possibly TRBD1 for D (5 bases). V was pared by 5 bases and J by 5 bases, with 25 bases between. The CDR3 is 17 amino acids. Germline V gives CDR1 SEHNR, CDR2 FQNEAQ (reference sequence). CDR3 sequence (DNA): TGTGCCAGCAGCGACAGAGCCGTCCTCCGACCGAACCACGAGCAGTACTTC. This gives the protein CASSDRAVLRPNHEQYF.

V is TRBV7-2 and J is TRBJ1-1; 7 nucleotides agree with TRBD1. The CDR3 has 14 amino acids. Per germline, CDR1 SGHTA and CDR2 FQGNSA. J was trimmed by 1 base and V by 3 bases; bases with no gene match: 2. The CDR3 loop reads CASSFRQGNTEAFF. The CDR3 nucleotides are TGTGCCAGCAGCTTCAGACAGGGGAACACTGAAGCTTTCTTT.

The V and J genes are TRBV18 and TRBJ1-4; 7 bases map to TRBD1. Per the germline V gene, CDR1 is KGHSH and CDR2 is LQKENI. The CDR3 covers 17 residues. V lost 2 bases to trimming and J lost 7 bases; unmatched junction nucleotides: 13. The CDR3 loop is CASSPSPNRGGGEKLFF. CDR3 DNA: TGTGCCAGCTCACCAAGCCCAAACAGGGGAGGAGGTGAAAAACTGTTTTTT.